Presented here are 29 T cell receptor beta chains from one specimen sequenced in a study of post-analysis software for immune sequencing data (dated by TCRdb to about 2015). Antigens for these TCRs are unknown. The full study reports these points: Significantly higher frequencies in patients than in controls were found for several TRBV segments, including TRBV5-6, TRBV5-1 and TRBV20-1.

Library generation was performed with PCR. TCRdb shows the sequencer as Illumina HiSeq 2500. To reduce PCR and sequencing biases, unique molecular identifiers were incorporated into the TCR beta cDNA libraries. The public sequencing data were trimmed at Q25 with fastp and processed into clonotypes with MiXCR by TCRdb, which kept only in-frame beta chains. Rows are unified per CDR3 protein, each entry keeping the most common DNA and genes. The sample has about 800,000 distinct CDR3 sequences on record, 30% of them singletons. The ten most abundant clones make up roughly 0.57% of the sample. Sequencing was carried out using blood. Receptor source: a girl aged 5-17 years with multiple sclerosis.

This sequence joins TRBV10-3 and TRBJ2-7; perhaps TRBD2 as D (6 bases). The V and J ends lost 2 bases and 1 base respectively, with 12 bases between them. Germline CDR1 is ENHRY and CDR2 is SYGVKD. The CDR3 extends over 15 amino acids. The CDR3 DNA sequence: TGTGCCATCAGTGAGAGGACAAGCGGGTCCTACGAGCAGTACTTC. Translation: CAISERTSGSYEQYF.

This rearrangement joins TRBV20-1 to TRBJ1-6; 10 bases are a match to TRBD1. V trimming: 6 bases; J trimming: 6 bases; junction bases outside the gene matches: 5. Germline V lookup: CDR1 DFQATT, CDR2 SNEGSKA (reference sequence). The CDR3 length is 14 residues. The CDR3 DNA reads TGCAGTGCGAACGACAGGGGGCTTAATTCACCCCTCCACTTT. Protein sequence: CSANDRGLNSPLHF.

This clonotype has just a few counts. The chain joins TRBV5-1 to TRBJ1-2, with a tentative D call TRBD1 (6 bases). The CDR3 runs to 17 residues. V lost 4 bases and J 9 bases, leaving 28 bases between the germline ends. CDR1 and CDR2 (germline): SGHRS, YFSETQ. In DNA form, the CDR3 reads TGCGCCAGCAGCCTACGGTTGGGGGCTCCGATCTTGAGGAGCTACACCTTC. This gives the protein CASSLRLGAPILRSYTF.

In this sample, this clonotype turned up a few times. The chain joins TRBV7-2 to TRBJ2-7; D is unclear. The V and J ends lost 5 bases and 2 bases respectively, with 16 bases between them. The CDR3 totals 15 residues. CDR1 is SGHTA, CDR2 FQGNSA, per germline. CDR3 coding DNA: TGTGCCAGCAGCCCCACTGAAACCCATGCCTACGAGCAGTACTTC. As protein: CASSPTETHAYEQYF.

The chain couples TRBV5-1 to TRBJ1-6, with D maybe TRBD1 (5 bases). The V end was cut by 0 bases, the J end by 6 bases, with 25 bases between. Germline CDR1 reads SGHRS; CDR2 reads YFSETQ. CDR3 length: 20 amino acids. The CDR3 spells CASSLAGAEGMGLINSPLHF. DNA of the CDR3: TGCGCCAGCAGCTTGGCTGGGGCGGAGGGCATGGGCCTAATTAATTCACCCCTCCACTTT.

This clonotype was seen a handful of times. The rearrangement links TRBV5-1 to TRBJ2-7; perhaps TRBD1 as D (5 bases). The CDR3 spans 14 residues. Germline CDR1 reads SGHRS; CDR2 reads YFSETQ. V was shortened by 4 bases and J by 2 bases, with 13 bases between the two germline ends. The CDR3 is CASSRVAGTYEQYF. The DNA for the CDR3 is TGCGCCAGCAGCCGGGTGGCAGGGACCTACGAGCAGTACTTC.

The chain links TRBV27 to TRBJ2-5; D is perhaps TRBD1 or TRBD2 (5 bases each). Germline CDR1 reads MNHEY; CDR2 reads SMNVEV (reference sequence). This CDR3 spans 16 amino acids. Trimming stripped 3 bases from V and 6 bases from J, with 20 bases between. The CDR3 spells CASSFWGKASLQTQYF. The CDR3 nucleotides are TGTGCCAGCAGTTTTTGGGGGAAGGCTAGCCTGCAGACCCAGTACTTC.

The chain joins TRBV6-2 or TRBV6-3 to TRBJ1-1; D ambiguous. Germline loops: CDR1 MNHEY, CDR2 SVGEGT. The V and J ends lost 0 bases and 1 base respectively, with 9 bases between them. The CDR3 sequence is 15 residues long. CDR3 loop: CASSYSGVRNTEAFF. The DNA of the CDR3 is TGTGCCAGCAGTTACTCCGGAGTGCGGAACACTGAAGCTTTCTTT.

This clonotype occurred a few times. V usage is TRBV4-1 and J usage is TRBJ1-2; a weak D match, TRBD1 (6 bases). This CDR3 has 11 residues. Germline lookup yields CDR1 MGHRA and CDR2 YSYEKL. V was trimmed by 5 bases and J by 8 bases, leaving 9 bases between them. CDR3 coding DNA: TGCGCCAGCAGCGCAAGGGGGGGCTACACCTTC. Its translation: CASSARGGYTF.

This clonotype showed up just a few times. The chain carries TRBV10-3 and TRBJ2-7; TRBD2 might be the D (5 bases). V lost 3 bases and J lost 4, with 16 bases in between. The CDR3 consists of 15 residues. Germline CDR1 is ENHRY and CDR2 is SYGVKD. Written as DNA, the CDR3 is TGTGCCATCAGTGATCAGACCGAGCCGGGATACGAGCAGTACTTC. Amino acid sequence: CAISDQTEPGYEQYF.

The J gene is TRBJ1-4, the V gene TRBV5-1; possible D gene TRBD1, 6 bases. CDR3 length: 14 residues. Germline V gene sequence: CDR1 SGHRS, CDR2 YFSETQ. V was shortened by 4 bases and J by 8 bases, with 15 bases between the two germline ends. This CDR3 reads CASSVQGSGEKLFF. CDR3 sequence (DNA): TGCGCCAGCAGCGTACAGGGAAGTGGAGAAAAACTGTTTTTT. The full variable domain, with the rest looked up from reference TRBV5-1 and TRBJ1-4, is KAGVTQTPRYLIKTRGQQVTLSCSPISGHRSVSWYQQTPGQGLQFLFEYFSETQRNKGNFPGRFSGRQFSNSRSEMNVSTLELGDSALYLCASSVQGSGEKLFFGSGTQLSVL.

V gene TRBV5-4 combines with J gene TRBJ2-5; perhaps D is TRBD1 or TRBD2 (5 bases each). The ends were cut back, 4 bases at V and 4 bases at J, with 17 bases in the middle. The CDR3 is 15 residues long. Germline V gene lookup returns CDR1 SGHNT and CDR2 YYREEE (reference sequence). CDR3 residues: CASSLRGPGAETQYF. The CDR3, as DNA: TGTGCCAGCAGCCTCCGAGGGCCCGGGGCAGAGACCCAGTACTTC.

V is TRBV7-6 and J is TRBJ2-1; a weak D match, TRBD2 (7 bases). Between the trimmed V and J ends, which lost 3 bases and 9 bases, there was a span of 18 bases. CDR1 and CDR2 (germline): SGHVS, FNYEAQ. The CDR3 runs to 15 residues. CDR3 DNA: TGTGCCAGCAGCTTCAAGGGGGGGGGGCCAGTTGAGCAGTTCTTC. This translates into CASSFKGGGPVEQFF.

This clonotype came up a few times. V and J are TRBV24-1 and TRBJ2-1, with D perhaps matching TRBD1 or TRBD2 (5 bases each). The CDR3 sequence is 17 residues long. V lost 2 bases and J 5 bases, leaving 18 bases between the germline ends. Germline CDR1 is KGHDR and CDR2 is SFDVKD. The CDR3 DNA follows: TGTGCCACCAGTGATTGGGGCTCCCCCCGAGGGCACAATGAGCAGTTCTTC. Protein product: CATSDWGSPRGHNEQFF.

This clonotype was counted a few times. V is TRBV4-1 and J is TRBJ2-1; D is perhaps TRBD2 (6 bases). The ends were cut back, 4 bases at V and 10 bases at J, with 11 bases in the middle. This CDR3 is built from 12 residues. Germline CDR1 MGHRA, CDR2 YSYEKL. CDR3 coding DNA: TGCGCCAGCAGCCCCGGGGGTGGGGAGCAGTTCTTC. This encodes CASSPGGGEQFF.

This clonotype was counted only a few times. V and J are TRBV6-6 and TRBJ2-1; D possibly matches TRBD1 or TRBD2 (5 bases each). The CDR3 loop spans 13 amino acids. V lost 6 bases and J lost 10, with 16 bases in between. The germline V gene encodes CDR1 MNHNY and CDR2 SVGAGI (reference sequence). This CDR3 is CASSTGLAREQFF. CDR3 in DNA: TGTGCCAGCAGCACAGGACTTGCCCGAGAGCAGTTCTTC.

This clonotype was recorded many times. The V call is TRBV5-1, the J call TRBJ2-7; 7 nucleotides align to TRBD1. There are 13 residues in the CDR3. Germline trimming cut 5 bases from V and 0 bases from J; bases unmatched to any gene: 2. CDR1 is SGHRS and CDR2 is YFSETQ in the germline V gene. CDR3: CASRQGSSYEQYF. The CDR3 nucleotides read TGCGCCAGCAGACAGGGGAGCTCCTACGAGCAGTACTTC.

This clonotype was seen a handful of times. The rearrangement uses TRBV19 and TRBJ2-5; 9 bases agree with TRBD2. The length of the CDR3 is 13 residues. The germline V gene encodes CDR1 LNHDA and CDR2 SQIVND (reference sequence). The trim removed 9 bases at V and 4 bases at J, leaving 6 bases unmatched. As DNA, the CDR3 is TGTGCCAGCAGGACTAGCGTCACAGAGACCCAGTACTTC. Protein sequence: CASRTSVTETQYF.

As for this clonotype: The junction and the germline gene differ at one end; a read error may be behind it. CDR3 DNA sequence: TGTGCCAGCAGCGCACCTAGTGTCAGGGGGCAAGGCTGCACCTTC. It is translated as CASSAPSVRGQGCTF. The rearrangement joins TRBV28 to TRBJ1-2; 8 bases line up with TRBD1. Germline V lookup: CDR1 MDHEN, CDR2 SYDVKM. The CDR3 runs 15 residues.

The V call is TRBV24-1, the J call TRBJ2-7; D is possibly TRBD1 or TRBD2 (5 bases each). Germline V gives CDR1 KGHDR, CDR2 SFDVKD. The CDR3 has 14 amino acids. V was pared by 4 bases and J by 10 bases, with 19 bases between. The CDR3 sequence: CATSETGPNKGQYF. CDR3 nucleotides: TGTGCCACCAGTGAAACGGGACCTAATAAGGGCCAGTACTTC.

This clonotype was seen at least ten times. This chain links TRBV29-1 with TRBJ2-4; no reliable D call. The CDR3 is 10 residues long. V was cut by 6 bases and J by 5 bases, with 5 bases left in between. Germline V CDR1 and CDR2: SQVTM, ANQGSEA. CDR3 nucleotide sequence: TGCAGCGTCTCACAAAACATTCAGTACTTC. Residues: CSVSQNIQYF.

The chain is built from TRBV20-1 and TRBJ2-7, with TRBD1 as a possible D gene (6 bases). V was shortened by 5 bases and J by 3 bases, with 14 bases between the two germline ends. The CDR3 sequence is 13 residues long. The V gene's germline CDR1 is DFQATT and CDR2 SNEGSKA (reference sequence). CDR3 bases: TGCAGTGCTTCTCCGGGACACCTCTACGAGCAGTACTTC. Translated, it gives CSASPGHLYEQYF.

The rearrangement links TRBV2 to TRBJ1-5, with 9 bases identical to TRBD1. Germline CDR1 reads SNHLY; CDR2 reads FYNNEI. The CDR3 spans 15 residues. V dropped 6 bases and J dropped 6; count of bases not matched to a gene: 9. The CDR3 region is CASSGDRVDSQPQHF. The CDR3 DNA follows: TGTGCCAGCAGCGGGGACAGGGTTGATAGTCAGCCCCAGCATTTT.

This clonotype was counted only a few times. V and J are TRBV20-1 and TRBJ2-5; perhaps D is TRBD1 or TRBD2 (5 bases each). V gave up 1 base and J gave up 7 bases, with 7 bases separating them. Germline lookup yields CDR1 DFQATT and CDR2 SNEGSKA (reference sequence). The CDR3 spans 11 residues. CDR3 DNA sequence: TGCAGTGCTAGAGTTGGGGGGACCCAGTACTTC. It yields the protein CSARVGGTQYF.

The V and J genes are TRBV6-1 and TRBJ1-2, with D perhaps matching TRBD1 (5 bases). This CDR3 contains 14 residues. CDR1 and CDR2 (germline): MNHNS, SASEGT. V was pared by 2 bases and J by 3 bases, with 10 bases between. The CDR3 loop is CASSETGQYYGYTF. In nucleotides, the CDR3 is TGTGCCAGCAGTGAAACGGGGCAGTACTATGGCTACACCTTC.

V usage is TRBV20-1 and J usage is TRBJ1-2; 9 nucleotides agree with TRBD1. Germline trimming cut 5 bases from V and 7 bases from J; bases unmatched to any gene: 8. Germline V gene data show CDR1 as DFQATT and CDR2 as SNEGSKA (reference sequence). There are 13 residues in the CDR3. CDR3 sequence: CSARPGTGSGYTF. In nucleotides, the CDR3 is TGCAGTGCTCGACCCGGGACAGGGAGTGGCTACACCTTC.

The rearrangement links TRBV7-2 to TRBJ2-3; a possible D gene is TRBD2 (6 bases). This CDR3 is 16 amino acids long. V was clipped by 6 bases and J by 0 bases, with 16 bases between them. CDR1 and CDR2 from the germline V gene are SGHTA and FQGNSA. The CDR3 region has the DNA TGTGCCAGCAGGGCCCTCACGGGAGTTAGCACAGATACGCAGTATTTT. It codes for CASRALTGVSTDTQYF.

V gene TRBV7-2 combines with J gene TRBJ2-7; 11 bases fit TRBD2. The DNA matches TRBJ2-5 better at its end, which makes the J call doubtful. The germline V gene has CDR1 SGHTA and CDR2 FQGNSA. The CDR3 runs to 19 residues. CDR3 protein: CASSPHGLAGTTGGETQYF. The CDR3 nucleotides are TGTGCCAGCAGCCCGCACGGACTAGCGGGTACAACAGGCGGTGAGACCCAGTACTTC.

The chain is built from TRBV2 and TRBJ2-5; D tentatively fits TRBD1 or TRBD2 (5 bases each). The CDR3 has 12 amino acids. Trimming pared 7 bases from V and 7 bases from J, leaving 13 bases between. The germline CDR1 and CDR2 sequences are SNHLY and FYNNEI. CDR3 sequence reads: CASNWGLGTQYF. CDR3 nucleotide sequence: TGTGCCAGCAACTGGGGGTTAGGGACCCAGTACTTC.